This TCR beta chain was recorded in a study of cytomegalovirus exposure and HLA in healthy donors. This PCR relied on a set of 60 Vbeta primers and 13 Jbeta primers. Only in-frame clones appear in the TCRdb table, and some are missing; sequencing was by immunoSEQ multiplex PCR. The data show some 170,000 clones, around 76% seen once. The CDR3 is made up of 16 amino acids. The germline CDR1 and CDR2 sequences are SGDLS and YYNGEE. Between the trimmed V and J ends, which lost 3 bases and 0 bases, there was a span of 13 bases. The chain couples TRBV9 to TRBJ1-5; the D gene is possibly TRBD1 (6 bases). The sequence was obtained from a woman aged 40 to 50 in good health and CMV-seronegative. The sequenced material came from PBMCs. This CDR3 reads CASSAQGSGSNQPQHF. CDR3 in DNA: TGTGCCAGCAGCGCCCAGGGGTCGGGTAGCAATCAGCCCCAGCATTTT.